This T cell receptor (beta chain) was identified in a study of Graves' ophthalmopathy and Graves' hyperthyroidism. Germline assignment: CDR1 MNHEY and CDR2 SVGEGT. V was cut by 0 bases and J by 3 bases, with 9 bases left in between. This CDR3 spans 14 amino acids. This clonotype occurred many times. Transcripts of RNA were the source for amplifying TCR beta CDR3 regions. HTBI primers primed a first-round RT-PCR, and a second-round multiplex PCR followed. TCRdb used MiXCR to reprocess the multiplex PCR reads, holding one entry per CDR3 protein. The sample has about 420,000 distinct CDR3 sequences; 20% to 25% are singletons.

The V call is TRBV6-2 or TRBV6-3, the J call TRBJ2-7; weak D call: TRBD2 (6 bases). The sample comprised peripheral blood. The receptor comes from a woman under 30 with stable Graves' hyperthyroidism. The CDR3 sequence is CASSYSPGLYEQYF. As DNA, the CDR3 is TGTGCCAGCAGTTACTCCCCGGGACTCTACGAGCAGTACTTC.